Presented here are 12 T cell receptor beta chains from one specimen sequenced in a study of radiotherapy plus CTLA-4 blockade in lung cancer. Only in-frame clones appear in the TCRdb table, and some are missing; sequencing was by immunoSEQ multiplex PCR. The table includes over 85,000 clones, approximately 72% detected once. The sequences come from peripheral blood, collected from a patient treated with radiotherapy plus ipilimumab. The receptors originated from a human donor with non-small cell lung cancer who had a partial response to radiotherapy plus ipilimumab. Some clones in this sample may be carry-over from other donors' samples.

This chain uses TRBV19 with TRBJ2-2; 12 nucleotides match TRBD2. CDR3 length equals 18 residues. Germline assignment: CDR1 LNHDA and CDR2 SQIVND (reference sequence). V shed 5 bases, J shed 7 bases, and the junction held 14 bases outside the gene matches. The CDR3 loop reads CASSLRGAGTSGFGELFF. CDR3 in DNA: TGTGCCAGTAGTCTGAGGGGGGCCGGGACTAGCGGGTTCGGGGAGCTGTTTTTT.

This rearrangement joins TRBV10-3 to TRBJ2-7, with TRBD1 identical over 7 bases. The length of the CDR3 is 12 residues. The J segment lost 1 base and the V segment lost 7 bases, leaving 1 base of the junction unmatched. CDR1 is ENHRY, CDR2 SYGVKD, per germline. The CDR3 DNA is TGTGCCATCAAGGGACAGTCCTACGAGCAGTACTTC. Protein: CAIKGQSYEQYF.

The chain has TRBV11-2 and TRBJ2-3; 10 bases fit TRBD1. Trimming removed 5 bases from V and 8 bases from J; junction bases left unmatched: 1. The germline V gene encodes CDR1 SGHAT and CDR2 FQNNGV. The CDR3 is made up of 12 amino acids. The CDR3: CASSRDRGTQYF. CDR3 bases: TGTGCCAGCAGCCGGGACAGGGGTACGCAGTATTTT.

This clone was seen once. This sequence joins TRBV29-1 and TRBJ1-2; TRBD1 might be the D (5 bases). The V gene's germline CDR1 is SQVTM and CDR2 ANQGSEA. V lost 6 bases, J lost 5 bases, and 22 bases lay in between. The CDR3 runs 15 residues. CDR3 DNA sequence: TGCAGCGTAGTTAATCGACAGCCCAACGGGTATGGCTACACCTTC. Protein: CSVVNRQPNGYGYTF.

The chain employs TRBV5-4 and TRBJ1-6, with unresolved D. CDR3 length: 14 amino acids. Germline CDR1 reads SGHNT; CDR2 reads YYREEE (reference sequence). Deletions cut 2 bases from V and 10 bases from J, with 13 bases between. CDR3 bases: TGTGCCAGCAGCTTAAGAGGGAGGGAGTCACCCCTCCACTTT. Translated: CASSLRGRESPLHF.

This chain connects TRBV14 to TRBJ2-2; 13 nucleotides agree with TRBD2. CDR1 is SGHDN and CDR2 is FVKESK in the germline V gene. The CDR3 contains 17 residues. V lost 0 bases, J lost 7 bases, and 5 bases stayed unmatched. CDR3 bases: TGTGCCAGCAGCCAAGAGCCGGGACTAGCGGGATTCGGGGAGCTGTTTTTT. The encoded protein is CASSQEPGLAGFGELFF.

As concerns this clone: One end of the junction does not line up with germline, which may come from a read error. Other DNA sequences within the sample encode an identical CDR3. V and J are TRBV7-2 and TRBJ1-2; D is unclear. The CDR3 sequence is 14 residues long. Germline values: CDR1 SGHTA, CDR2 FQGNSA. CDR3 bases: TGTGCCAGTAGCTTAGAAAGCACTAACTATGGCTACACCTTC. It specifies CASSLESTNYGYTF.

The V gene is TRBV6-5, the J gene TRBJ1-4, with a weak D call TRBD1 (6 bases). The V end was cut by 2 bases, the J end by 2 bases, with 9 bases between. Germline lookup yields CDR1 MNHEY and CDR2 SVGAGI. CDR3 length: 15 amino acids. CDR3 sequence reads: CASSYTTGTNEKLFF. In DNA, the CDR3 is TGTGCCAGCAGTTACACTACAGGGACTAATGAAAAACTGTTTTTT.

The V call is TRBV28, the J call TRBJ2-1, with 7 bases lining up with TRBD2. This CDR3 contains 16 residues. Germline V CDR1 and CDR2: MDHEN, SYDVKM. The V segment lost 3 bases and the J segment 9 bases; nucleotides outside the gene matches: 14. The CDR3 DNA reads TGTGCCAGCAGTTTCTTCATGGGGAGGGCTAGCGCTGAGCAGTTCTTC. It is translated as CASSFFMGRASAEQFF.

The chain uses TRBV7-3 and TRBJ2-1; possibly TRBD2 for D (7 bases). Trimming pared 1 base from V and 6 bases from J, leaving 16 bases between. The CDR3 is made up of 16 amino acids. Germline V gene data show CDR1 as SGHTA and CDR2 as FQGTGA. This chain's CDR3 is CASSLRGGGTRNEQFF. The CDR3 coding sequence is TGTGCCAGCAGCTTAAGGGGGGGCGGAACACGCAATGAGCAGTTCTTC.

V usage is TRBV28 and J usage is TRBJ2-5, with 15 bases that match TRBD2. Germline V CDR1 and CDR2: MDHEN, SYDVKM. The CDR3 consists of 17 residues. The V segment lost 6 bases and the J segment 5 bases; nucleotides outside the gene matches: 10. The CDR3 nucleotides are TGTGCCAGCAGCTCCGGGACTAGCGGGAGGCATGGGGAGACCCAGTACTTC. Its protein is CASSSGTSGRHGETQYF.

This clone was seen more than once but under ten times. The chain has TRBV15 and TRBJ1-2; the D gene is possibly TRBD1 (5 bases). Trimming stripped 5 bases from V and 5 bases from J, with 18 bases between. CDR1 LNHNV and CDR2 YYDKDF come from the germline V gene (reference sequence). The CDR3 sequence is 15 residues long. The CDR3 DNA sequence: TGTGCCACCAGCGGACAACAGGCTCCGGGTTATGGCTACACCTTC. Translated, it gives CATSGQQAPGYGYTF.